These 3 T cell receptor beta chains originate from one sample sequenced in a study of cytomegalovirus exposure and HLA in healthy donors. PCR was performed using 60 Vbeta and 13 Jbeta primers. Profiled with immunoSEQ multiplex PCR; TCRdb holds only in-frame clones, not every one. The sample includes approximately 45,000 clones. The sample taken for sequencing was PBMCs. The origin of the receptors is a male donor in good health and CMV-seronegative.

V usage is TRBV10-3 and J usage is TRBJ2-5; a weak D match, TRBD2 (6 bases). CDR1 is ENHRY, CDR2 SYGVKD, per germline. With 10 bases removed from V and 2 bases from J, the gap between germline ends came to 17 bases. The CDR3 contains 14 residues. Here the CDR3 reads CATSDYSTQETQYF. The DNA for the CDR3 is TGTGCCACCTCGGACTACAGTACTCAAGAGACCCAGTACTTC.

The chain has TRBV28 and TRBJ2-7; 10 bases agree with TRBD2. Germline lookup yields CDR1 MDHEN and CDR2 SYDVKM. After removal of 6 bases from V and 0 bases from J, the junction contained 5 bases not matched to a gene. This CDR3 has 15 amino acids. This chain's CDR3 is CASRLTSGRSYEQYF. For the CDR3, the DNA is TGTGCCAGCAGGTTGACTAGCGGGCGCTCCTACGAGCAGTACTTC.

J is TRBJ1-2 and V is TRBV7-2; tentative D call: TRBD1 (5 bases). Trimming took off 1 base at V and 4 bases at J, with 10 bases between the two ends. Germline CDR1 reads SGHTA; CDR2 reads FQGNSA. The CDR3 runs to 14 residues. CDR3 region: CASSLVGGSYGYTF. DNA for the CDR3: TGTGCCAGCAGCTTAGTGGGGGGATCCTATGGCTACACCTTC.